This TCR beta chain was observed in a study of shared clonotypes between healthy human individuals. In its sample, this clone was seen a few times. Donors comprised healthy HIV-negative adults lacking recent acute infections or vaccinations. The germline V gene has CDR1 MNHNY and CDR2 SVGAGI (reference sequence). The CDR3 runs 14 residues. Trimming left V 2 bases short and J 1 base short, with 8 bases between. Clones were read by immunoSEQ multiplex PCR, and TCRdb kept only the in-frame ones, dropping some. The profile covers hundreds of thousands of clones, with around four fifths appearing a single time and around 1.8% taken by the ten largest.

This receptor was taken from a young woman in good health. The sequenced sample was memory CD4+ T cells sorted from blood. Stated subset: CD45RA-negative fraction. V is TRBV6-6 and J is TRBJ1-1; tentatively, D is TRBD1 (5 bases). CDR3 nucleotides: TGTGCCAGCAGTTACGGGGGGAGGAACACTGAAGCTTTCTTT. It is translated as CASSYGGRNTEAFF.